Below, 30 T cell receptor beta chains from the same sample are listed, as sequenced in a study of cytomegalovirus exposure and HLA in healthy donors (TCRdb year 2017). Receptor amplification or capture employed the immunoSEQ multiplex PCR assay. The multiplex PCR relied on a mix of 60 forward primers for TCR Vbeta segments and 13 reverse primers for TCR Jbeta segments. In its TCRdb copy, this immuneACCESS table keeps in-frame sequences only and misses some clones. Where compared with another copy, unresolved V genes explain less than half of these, and the others have no known cause. The sample table lists 80,000 to 130,000 clones, around 72% of them with a count of one. 13% to 15% of the sample rests with the top ten. The sample taken for sequencing was PBMCs. These receptors came from a male donor in good health and CMV-seropositive.

This clone was picked up a small number of times. This chain links TRBV10-1 with TRBJ2-4; tentative D call: TRBD2 (5 bases). The CDR3 has 15 amino acids. The ends were cut back, 4 bases at V and 0 bases at J, with 10 bases in the middle. Per the germline V gene, CDR1 is WNHNN and CDR2 is SYGVQD (reference sequence). The CDR3 region has the DNA TGCGCCAGCAGTGGTCTAGCTCTAGCCAAAAACATTCAGTACTTC. Amino acid sequence: CASSGLALAKNIQYF.

This clone appeared a few times. The chain carries TRBV7-9 and TRBJ1-5; D possibly corresponds to TRBD1 (6 bases). CDR1 and CDR2 (germline): SEHNR, FQNEAQ (reference sequence). CDR3 length: 14 residues. Trimming pared 3 bases from V and 6 bases from J, leaving 12 bases between. This chain's CDR3 is CASSLGGLGQPQHF. DNA for the CDR3: TGTGCCAGCAGCTTGGGGGGGCTGGGTCAGCCCCAGCATTTT.

The chain joins TRBV27 to TRBJ1-3; perhaps TRBD1 as D (5 bases). The CDR3 has 13 residues. The V end lost 3 bases, the J end lost 4 bases, and 7 bases lay between the germline ends. From germline, CDR1 is MNHEY and CDR2 SMNVEV (reference sequence). This CDR3 is CASSFSGGNTIYF. As DNA, the CDR3 is TGTGCCAGCAGTTTTTCAGGGGGAAACACCATATATTTT.

CDR3 sequence: CASSPRTGSNIQYF. DNA for the CDR3: TGTGCCAGCTCTCCGCGGACAGGGAGTAACATTCAGTACTTC. The chain has TRBV18 and TRBJ2-4; TRBD1 matches at 8 bases. This CDR3 has 14 amino acids. J gave up 7 bases and V 6 bases, and 8 bases lay outside the gene matches. Germline-derived CDR1 and CDR2 are KGHSH and LQKENI.

The chain uses TRBV27 and TRBJ1-2, with D possibly TRBD1 on 5 matching bases. Trimming cost V 5 bases and J 7 bases, with 17 bases left between them. The CDR3 extends over 14 amino acids. CDR1 MNHEY and CDR2 SMNVEV come from the germline V gene (reference sequence). The CDR3 spells CASSLTGPGGGYTF. CDR3 in DNA: TGTGCCAGCAGTCTCACAGGCCCCGGGGGTGGCTACACCTTC.

In its sample, this clone was seen once. This chain links TRBV7-7 with TRBJ1-4; 8 bases map to TRBD1. Germline loops: CDR1 SSHAT, CDR2 FNYEAQ (reference sequence). The V and J ends lost 4 bases and 0 bases, in that order; junction bases with no gene match: 4. This CDR3 region has 16 residues. Written as DNA, the CDR3 is TGTGCCAGCAGCTCTGGACAGGGTGCAACTAATGAAAAACTGTTTTTT. Encoded protein: CASSSGQGATNEKLFF.

V and J are TRBV15 and TRBJ2-1; 8 bases fit TRBD2. CDR1 is LNHNV, CDR2 YYDKDF, per germline (reference sequence). The CDR3 has 13 amino acids. Unmatched junction bases numbered 4, after V lost 6 bases and J lost 6 bases. This CDR3 reads CATRPGGVNEQFF. The CDR3 DNA sequence: TGTGCCACCAGGCCCGGGGGGGTCAATGAGCAGTTCTTC.

The chain employs TRBV6-6 and TRBJ1-5; 7 bases align to TRBD1. Germline-derived CDR1 and CDR2 are MNHNY and SVGAGI (reference sequence). V trimming: 2 bases; J trimming: 5 bases; junction bases outside the gene matches: 3. The CDR3 totals 14 residues. CDR3 sequence: CASSYRDRHQPQHF. The CDR3 DNA sequence: TGTGCCAGCAGTTACAGGGACAGACATCAGCCCCAGCATTTT.

This chain links TRBV6-5 with TRBJ1-5; maybe TRBD1 (6 bases). Germline CDR1 MNHEY, CDR2 SVGAGI. Deletions cut 7 bases from V and 7 bases from J, with 20 bases between. The CDR3 has 15 residues. CDR3 in DNA: TGTGCCAGCACCAAAAGGTTGACAGGCCGACAGCCCCAGCATTTT. It translates to CASTKRLTGRQPQHF.

CDR3 DNA: TGTGCCAGCAGGGGAGGACTAGCCCCAGGGGATACGCAGTATTTT. Translated, it gives CASRGGLAPGDTQYF. This rearrangement joins TRBV28 to TRBJ2-3; TRBD2 matches at 8 bases. CDR1 and CDR2 (germline): MDHEN, SYDVKM. There are 15 residues in the CDR3. Trimming cost V 6 bases and J 6 bases; bases outside gene matches: 11.

This clone showed up just once. V usage is TRBV5-4 and J usage is TRBJ2-5, with 8 bases lining up with TRBD1. The junction had 10 bases not matched to a gene; V was cut back by 2 bases and J by 4 bases. Per germline, CDR1 SGHNT and CDR2 YYREEE (reference sequence). This CDR3 is built from 16 residues. The CDR3 protein is CASSLYRGAQVETQYF. The DNA of the CDR3 is TGTGCCAGCAGCTTATACAGGGGGGCCCAGGTAGAGACCCAGTACTTC.

In its sample, this clone was seen once. The chain links TRBV7-2 to TRBJ2-1; 13 bases fit TRBD2. V lost 5 bases and J lost 16; bases outside the gene matches: 8. This CDR3 comprises 13 residues. The germline V gene encodes CDR1 SGHTA and CDR2 FQGNSA. The CDR3 protein is CASSPGLAGEEFF. The CDR3 DNA follows: TGTGCCAGCAGCCCCGGACTAGCGGGGGAGGAATTCTTC.

The gene calls are TRBV6-1 and TRBJ2-5; D possibly corresponds to TRBD1 (6 bases). The J call is doubtful: the DNA matches TRBJ2-7 better. Per germline, CDR1 MNHNS and CDR2 SASEGT. The CDR3 has 15 amino acids. The CDR3 here is CASSKGQRGAYEQYF. CDR3 DNA sequence: TGTGCCAGCAGTAAGGGACAAAGGGGAGCCTACGAGCAGTACTTC.

This chain uses TRBV5-1 with TRBJ2-5, with 7 bases matching TRBD1. J lost 3 bases, V lost 4 bases, and 9 bases had no gene match. In germline, CDR1 is SGHRS, CDR2 YFSETQ. This CDR3 spans 15 amino acids. The CDR3 region has the DNA TGCGCCAGCAGCCGAAACAGGGGTGGGGAAGAGACCCAGTACTTC. Protein product: CASSRNRGGEETQYF.

The V gene is TRBV18, the J gene TRBJ1-1; 10 bases are a match to TRBD1. CDR1 and CDR2 from the germline V gene are KGHSH and LQKENI. J was trimmed by 5 bases and V by 3 bases; bases with no gene match: 3. The CDR3 totals 14 residues. The CDR3 coding sequence is TGTGCCAGCTCACCGACAGGGGGCCGGACTGAAGCTTTCTTT. Protein product: CASSPTGGRTEAFF.

The CDR3 bases are TGTGCCTGGACGACAGGGTCCTCCTACGAGCAGTACTTC. Its translation is CAWTTGSSYEQYF. This chain links TRBV30 with TRBJ2-7, with 7 nucleotides matching TRBD1. This CDR3 has 13 residues. Trimming at V came to 4 bases and at J to 0 bases, leaving 3 bases not matched to a gene. Germline V CDR1 and CDR2: GTSNPN, SVGIG (reference sequence).

The chain uses TRBV2 and TRBJ2-1; D gene ambiguous. CDR3 length: 12 amino acids. Germline lookup yields CDR1 SNHLY and CDR2 FYNNEI. Trimming pared 5 bases from V and 6 bases from J, leaving 8 bases between. The CDR3 sequence is CASSWASNEQFF. CDR3 in DNA: TGTGCCAGCAGTTGGGCCTCCAATGAGCAGTTCTTC.

In this sample, this clone turned up a few times. The chain couples TRBV4-1 to TRBJ1-3, with a possible D match to TRBD1 (5 bases). V lost 3 bases and J lost 2, with 8 bases in between. The CDR3 is made up of 14 amino acids. Looked up from germline, CDR1 is MGHRA and CDR2 is YSYEKL. This CDR3 reads CASSHSGAGNTIYF. The CDR3 DNA reads TGCGCCAGCAGCCACTCGGGGGCTGGAAACACCATATATTTT.

The gene calls are TRBV15 and TRBJ2-7; tentatively, D is TRBD2 (7 bases). In germline, CDR1 is LNHNV, CDR2 YYDKDF (reference sequence). With 4 bases removed from V and 4 bases from J, the gap between germline ends came to 14 bases. The CDR3 sequence is 14 residues long. The CDR3, as DNA: TGTGCCACCAGCACCCGGGGGGCTAGATACGAGCAGTACTTC. It is translated as CATSTRGARYEQYF.

The rearrangement joins TRBV19 to TRBJ2-7; 8 nucleotides match TRBD1. The CDR3 is 14 amino acids. Trimming cost V 5 bases and J 2 bases; bases outside gene matches: 5. Germline V CDR1 and CDR2: LNHDA, SQIVND (reference sequence). The CDR3 sequence: CASSGRTGPYEQYF. CDR3 DNA: TGTGCCAGTAGTGGTCGGACAGGGCCCTACGAGCAGTACTTC.

This chain links TRBV4-3 with TRBJ1-2, with D unresolved. The CDR3 is made up of 14 amino acids. V was clipped by 0 bases and J by 8 bases, with 13 bases between them. The germline V gene encodes CDR1 LGHNA and CDR2 YSLEER. CDR3 bases: TGCGCCAGCAGCCAAGATCGTCAGGTGGGCGGCTACACCTTC. It yields the protein CASSQDRQVGGYTF.

V and J are TRBV19 and TRBJ1-5; D is unclear. Germline values: CDR1 LNHDA, CDR2 SQIVND (reference sequence). Trimming left V 5 bases short and J 0 bases short, with 11 bases between. The CDR3 length is 15 residues. The CDR3, as DNA: TGTGCCAGTAGTGCTGAGACTCATAGCAATCAGCCCCAGCATTTT. It specifies CASSAETHSNQPQHF.

V usage is TRBV7-8 and J usage is TRBJ2-1, with 13 bases that match TRBD2. The CDR3 loop spans 18 amino acids. Germline CDR1 is SGHVS and CDR2 is FQNEAQ. V trimming: 5 bases; J trimming: 0 bases; junction bases outside the gene matches: 7. CDR3 in amino acids: CASSRTSGGQSSYNEQFF. The DNA of the CDR3 is TGTGCCAGCAGCAGGACTAGCGGGGGCCAAAGCTCCTACAATGAGCAGTTCTTC. Looking up the rest from reference TRBV7-8 and TRBJ2-1 gives the full variable domain: GAGVSQSPRYKVAKRGQDVALRCDPISGHVSLFWYQQALGQGPEFLTYFQNEAQLDKSGLPSDRFFAERPEGSVSTLKIQRTQQEDSAVYLCASSRTSGGQSSYNEQFFGPGTRLTVL.

J is TRBJ1-1 and V is TRBV5-5; a possible D gene is TRBD1 (5 bases). The CDR3 extends over 14 amino acids. With 3 bases removed from V and 8 bases from J, the gap between germline ends came to 17 bases. Germline-derived CDR1 and CDR2 are SGHKS and YYEKEE (reference sequence). The CDR3 here is CASSWTSSGPEAFF. DNA for the CDR3: TGTGCCAGCAGCTGGACATCGAGTGGTCCCGAAGCTTTCTTT. The variable domain in full, with the rest retrieved from reference TRBV5-5 and TRBJ1-1, is DAGVTQSPTHLIKTRGQQVTLRCSPISGHKSVSWYQQVLGQGPQFIFQYYEKEERGRGNFPDRFSARQFPNYSSELNVNALLLGDSALYLCASSWTSSGPEAFFGQGTRLTVV.

This clone was observed a handful of times. V and J are TRBV21-1 and TRBJ1-1. TRBV21-1 is shown as a pseudogene. This CDR3 comprises 18 residues. The chain's CDR3 is CASSKLLGGGRGNTEAFF. DNA for the CDR3: TGTGCCAGCAGCAAACTGCTGGGGGGGGGCAGGGGGAACACTGAAGCTTTCTTT.

The V and J genes are TRBV20-1 and TRBJ1-1; D call uncertain. The germline V and J ends were trimmed by 8 bases and 1 base, with 8 bases remaining between them. The CDR3 is made up of 11 amino acids. The germline V gene encodes CDR1 DFQATT and CDR2 SNEGSKA (reference sequence). The CDR3 nucleotides are TGCAGTCCCTATTCGAACACTGAAGCTTTCTTT. Translating it yields CSPYSNTEAFF.

J is TRBJ2-3 and V is TRBV19, with D possibly TRBD1 on 6 matching bases. The germline CDR1 and CDR2 sequences are LNHDA and SQIVND (reference sequence). The CDR3 covers 16 residues. Trimming took 4 bases from V and 11 from J, leaving 25 bases between them. Here the CDR3 DNA reads TGTGCCAGTAGTAGTATAGGCCGACAGGACGCGATGGGGCAGTATTTT. Residues: CASSSIGRQDAMGQYF. Complete variable domain (other parts from reference TRBV19 and TRBJ2-3): DGGITQSPKYLFRKEGQNVTLSCEQNLNHDAMYWYRQDPGQGLRLIYYSQIVNDFQKGDIAEGYSVSREKKESFPLTVTSAQKNPTAFYLCASSSIGRQDAMGQYFGPGTRLTVL.

The gene calls are TRBV19 and TRBJ1-1; D is ambiguous. The CDR3 contains 13 residues. The V end was cut by 3 bases, the J end by 0 bases, with 5 bases between. Germline CDR1 LNHDA, CDR2 SQIVND (reference sequence). CDR3 coding DNA: TGTGCCAGTAGTATTATCCTGAACACTGAAGCTTTCTTT. This sequence encodes CASSIILNTEAFF.

V usage is TRBV19 and J usage is TRBJ1-1; D perhaps matches TRBD1 (5 bases). Trimming removed 8 bases from V and 5 bases from J, with 15 bases in between. Germline lookup yields CDR1 LNHDA and CDR2 SQIVND (reference sequence). CDR3 length: 13 amino acids. This CDR3 reads CASSRGGETEAFF. The CDR3 DNA is TGTGCCAGTTCCCGGGGGGGGGAGACTGAAGCTTTCTTT.

In its sample, this clone was seen a few times. The chain combines TRBV10-3 with TRBJ2-7; no clear D gene. V was pared by 5 bases and J by 0 bases, with 8 bases between. This CDR3 has 13 amino acids. Germline assignment: CDR1 ENHRY and CDR2 SYGVKD. The CDR3: CAISPSLSYEQYF. In DNA, the CDR3 is TGTGCCATCAGTCCGTCCCTCTCCTACGAGCAGTACTTC.